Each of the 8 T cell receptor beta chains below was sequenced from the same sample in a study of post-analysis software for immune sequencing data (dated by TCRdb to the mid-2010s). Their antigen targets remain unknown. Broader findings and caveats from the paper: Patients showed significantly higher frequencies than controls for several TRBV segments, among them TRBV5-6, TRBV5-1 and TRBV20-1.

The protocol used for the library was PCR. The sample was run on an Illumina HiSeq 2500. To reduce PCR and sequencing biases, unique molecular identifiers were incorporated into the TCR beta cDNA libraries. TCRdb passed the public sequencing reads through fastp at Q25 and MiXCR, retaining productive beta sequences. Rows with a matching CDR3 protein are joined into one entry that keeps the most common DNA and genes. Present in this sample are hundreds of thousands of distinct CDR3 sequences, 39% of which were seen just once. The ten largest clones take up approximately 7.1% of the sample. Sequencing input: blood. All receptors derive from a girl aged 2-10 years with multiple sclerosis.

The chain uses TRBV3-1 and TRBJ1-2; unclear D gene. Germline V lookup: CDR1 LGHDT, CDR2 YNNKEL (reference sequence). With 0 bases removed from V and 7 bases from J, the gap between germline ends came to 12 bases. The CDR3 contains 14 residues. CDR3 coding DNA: TGTGCCAGCAGCCAAGAGGGGAAAGAAGGTGGCTACACCTTC. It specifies CASSQEGKEGGYTF. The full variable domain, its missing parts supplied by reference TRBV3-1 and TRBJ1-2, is DTAVSQTPKYLVTQMGNDKSIKCEQNLGHDTMYWYKQDSKKFLKIMFSYNNKELIINETVPNRFSPKSPDKAHLNLHINSLELGDSAVYFCASSQEGKEGGYTFGSGTRLTVV.

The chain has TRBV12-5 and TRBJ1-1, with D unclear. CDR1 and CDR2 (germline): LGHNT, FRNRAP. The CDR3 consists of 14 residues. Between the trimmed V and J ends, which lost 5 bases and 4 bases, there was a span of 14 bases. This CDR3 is CASGPGEVGTEAFF. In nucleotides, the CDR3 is TGTGCTAGTGGTCCCGGGGAGGTAGGCACTGAAGCTTTCTTT.

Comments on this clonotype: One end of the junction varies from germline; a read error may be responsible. The CDR3 loop is CASSSGLCADTQYF. CDR3 nucleotide sequence: TGCGCCAGCAGTTCGGGACTGTGCGCAGATACGCAGTATTTT. The chain uses TRBV12-3 or TRBV12-4 and TRBJ2-3; tentatively, D is TRBD2 (6 bases). The CDR3 consists of 14 residues.

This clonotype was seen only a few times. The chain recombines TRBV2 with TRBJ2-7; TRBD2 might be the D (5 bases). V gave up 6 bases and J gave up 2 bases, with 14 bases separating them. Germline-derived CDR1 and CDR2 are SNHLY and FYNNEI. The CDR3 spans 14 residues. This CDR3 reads CASRARGNPYEQYF. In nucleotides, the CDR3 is TGTGCCAGCAGAGCGAGAGGGAATCCCTACGAGCAGTACTTC.

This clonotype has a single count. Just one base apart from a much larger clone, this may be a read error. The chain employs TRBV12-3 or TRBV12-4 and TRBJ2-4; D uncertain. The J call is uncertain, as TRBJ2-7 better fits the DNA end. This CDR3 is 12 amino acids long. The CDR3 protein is CAGSSEIGEQYF. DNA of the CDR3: TGTGCCGGCAGTTCGGAGATCGGCGAGCAGTACTTC.

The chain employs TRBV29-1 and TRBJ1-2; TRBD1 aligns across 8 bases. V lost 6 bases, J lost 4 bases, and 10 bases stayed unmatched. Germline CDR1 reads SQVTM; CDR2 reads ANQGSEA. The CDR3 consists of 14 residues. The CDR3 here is CSVKSTGEGYGYTF. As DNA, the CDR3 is TGCAGCGTGAAGTCGACAGGGGAGGGCTATGGCTACACCTTC.

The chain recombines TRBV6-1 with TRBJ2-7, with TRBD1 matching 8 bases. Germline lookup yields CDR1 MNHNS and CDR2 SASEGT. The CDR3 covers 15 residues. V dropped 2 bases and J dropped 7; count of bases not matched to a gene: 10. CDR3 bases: TGTGCCAGCAGTGAACCTCAGGGGGCGCCCGGGGAGCAGTACTTC. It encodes CASSEPQGAPGEQYF.

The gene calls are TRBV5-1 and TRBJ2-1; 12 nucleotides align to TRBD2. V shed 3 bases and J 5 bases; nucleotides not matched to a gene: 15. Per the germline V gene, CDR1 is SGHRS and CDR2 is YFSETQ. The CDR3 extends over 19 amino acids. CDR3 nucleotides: TGCGCCAGCAGCTCCCGCATGACTAGCGGGAGAGGGGTGAACAATGAGCAGTTCTTC. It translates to CASSSRMTSGRGVNNEQFF.